Shown below are 6 T cell receptor beta chains from a single sample sequenced in a study of blood T cell repertoires in COVID-19 (dated by TCRdb to 2020 to 2022). The method was the immunoSEQ multiplex PCR assay. TCRdb carries this immuneACCESS record with in-frame sequences only. Its versions omit some clonotypes, under half of them owing to an unresolved V gene in the studies checked, with the rest unexplained. For this sample the table gives roughly 220,000 clones, of which about 86% were detected only once. Around 3% of the sample lies in the top ten. Sequenced sample: peripheral blood. The receptor set was obtained from a young woman who had recovered from COVID-19.

This clone has more than one count but fewer than ten. This chain connects TRBV5-1 to TRBJ2-2, with D maybe TRBD1 (5 bases). The CDR3 has 14 amino acids. Deletions cut 5 bases from V and 6 bases from J, with 14 bases between. CDR1 SGHRS and CDR2 YFSETQ come from the germline V gene. CDR3 sequence (DNA): TGCGCCAGCAGAGGGGATACCGGAGCCGGGGAGCTGTTTTTT. Protein sequence: CASRGDTGAGELFF. Filled out from reference TRBV5-1 and TRBJ2-2, the complete variable domain reads KAGVTQTPRYLIKTRGQQVTLSCSPISGHRSVSWYQQTPGQGLQFLFEYFSETQRNKGNFPGRFSGRQFSNSRSEMNVSTLELGDSALYLCASRGDTGAGELFFGEGSRLTVL.

This rearrangement joins TRBV11-2 to TRBJ2-4, with 7 bases that match TRBD2. CDR1 and CDR2 (germline): SGHAT, FQNNGV. The junction had 9 bases not matched to a gene; V was cut back by 2 bases and J by 2 bases. CDR3 size: 17 residues. The CDR3 nucleotides are TGTGCCAGCAGCTTAAACGGGGGACTATTGACCAAAAACATTCAGTACTTC. Its protein is CASSLNGGLLTKNIQYF.

The J gene is TRBJ2-7, the V gene TRBV11-1, with 7 bases lining up with TRBD2. V lost 2 bases, J lost 7 bases, and 8 bases stayed unmatched. This CDR3 has 14 amino acids. Germline-derived CDR1 and CDR2 are SGHAT and FQDESV (reference sequence). The CDR3 protein is CASSLTTGGVEQYF. CDR3 nucleotides: TGTGCCAGCAGCTTAACGACGGGGGGAGTAGAGCAGTACTTC.

This sequence joins TRBV28 and TRBJ2-7; 15 nucleotides align to TRBD2. The CDR3 contains 16 residues. Germline-derived CDR1 and CDR2 are MDHEN and SYDVKM. V dropped 5 bases and J dropped 1; count of bases not matched to a gene: 3. CDR3: CASSGTSGRFSYEQYF. The CDR3 nucleotides are TGTGCCAGCAGTGGGACTAGCGGGAGGTTTTCCTACGAGCAGTACTTC. Using reference TRBV28 and TRBJ2-7 for the parts outside the CDR3, the full variable domain is DVKVTQSSRYLVKRTGEKVFLECVQDMDHENMFWYRQDPGLGLRLIYFSYDVKMKEKGDIPEGYSVSREKKERFSLILESASTNQTSMYLCASSGTSGRFSYEQYFGPGTRLTVT.

This clone showed up many times. This chain links TRBV7-3 with TRBJ2-5; 14 nucleotides match TRBD2. This CDR3 spans 17 amino acids. Germline CDR1 and CDR2: SGHTA and FQGTGA. Trimming cost V 3 bases and J 6 bases; bases outside gene matches: 9. CDR3 DNA: TGTGCCAGCAGCTTGTCCGGGACTAGCGGGAGTTTGAAGACCCAGTACTTC. It translates to CASSLSGTSGSLKTQYF.

The gene calls are TRBV10-3 and TRBJ2-5, with 11 bases aligning to TRBD2. Germline-derived CDR1 and CDR2 are ENHRY and SYGVKD. The V segment lost 4 bases and the J segment 5 bases; nucleotides outside the gene matches: 6. This CDR3 is 15 amino acids long. The CDR3 loop reads CAISATSGISETQYF. CDR3 sequence (DNA): TGTGCCATCAGTGCGACTAGCGGGATCAGCGAGACCCAGTACTTC.